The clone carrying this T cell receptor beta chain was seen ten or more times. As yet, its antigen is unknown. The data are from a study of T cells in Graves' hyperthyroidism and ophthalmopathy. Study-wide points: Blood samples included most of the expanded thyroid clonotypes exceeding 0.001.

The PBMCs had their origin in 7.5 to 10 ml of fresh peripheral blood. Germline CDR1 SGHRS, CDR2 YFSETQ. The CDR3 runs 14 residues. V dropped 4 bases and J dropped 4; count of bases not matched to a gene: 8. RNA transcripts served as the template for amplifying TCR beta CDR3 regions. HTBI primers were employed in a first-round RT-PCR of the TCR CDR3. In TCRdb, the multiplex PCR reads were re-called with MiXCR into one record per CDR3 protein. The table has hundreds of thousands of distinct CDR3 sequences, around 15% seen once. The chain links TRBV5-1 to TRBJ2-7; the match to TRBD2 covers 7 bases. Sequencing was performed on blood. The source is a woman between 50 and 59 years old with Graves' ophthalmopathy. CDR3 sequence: CASSGEGLGYEQYF. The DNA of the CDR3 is TGCGCCAGCAGCGGGGAGGGTCTCGGTTACGAGCAGTACTTC. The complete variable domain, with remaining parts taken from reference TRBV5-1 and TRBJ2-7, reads KAGVTQTPRYLIKTRGQQVTLSCSPISGHRSVSWYQQTPGQGLQFLFEYFSETQRNKGNFPGRFSGRQFSNSRSEMNVSTLELGDSALYLCASSGEGLGYEQYFGPGTRLTVT.